The 30 T cell receptor beta chains given below trace back to one sample, sequenced in a study of T cells after yellow fever vaccination. TCRdb re-derived calls from the 5' RACE reads in MiXCR, one entry per CDR3 protein. Among roughly 500,000 distinct CDR3 sequences listed, roughly 21% were seen once. Material: PBMCs, obtained 15 days after the yellow fever booster vaccination. These TCRs come from a man in his thirties or forties who received the YFV17D yellow fever vaccine.

This clonotype was seen a few times. The chain couples TRBV4-3 to TRBJ2-3; 9 nucleotides agree with TRBD1. Germline lookup yields CDR1 LGHNA and CDR2 YSLEER. The V and J ends lost 3 bases and 6 bases, in that order; junction bases with no gene match: 10. CDR3 length: 16 residues. CDR3 in amino acids: CASSHFEGQGYDTQYF. The CDR3 nucleotides are TGCGCCAGCAGCCACTTCGAGGGACAGGGATACGATACGCAGTATTTT.

This clonotype has only a few counts. The V gene is TRBV4-1, the J gene TRBJ1-3; D is unresolved. Germline V gene lookup returns CDR1 MGHRA and CDR2 YSYEKL. The CDR3 contains 15 residues. Trimming left V 1 base short and J 1 base short, with 8 bases between. The CDR3 coding sequence is TGCGCCAGCAGCCAAGGCCGCTTATCTGGAAACACCATATATTTT. Amino acid sequence: CASSQGRLSGNTIYF.

The chain couples TRBV10-3 to TRBJ2-1; D could derive from TRBD1 or TRBD2 (5 bases each). Germline CDR1 reads ENHRY; CDR2 reads SYGVKD. V shed 9 bases and J shed 6 bases, with 21 bases lying between them. CDR3 length: 15 residues. CDR3 sequence reads: CAMEAERGRVNEQFF. CDR3 sequence (DNA): TGTGCCATGGAAGCAGAGAGGGGTAGAGTCAATGAGCAGTTCTTC.

This clonotype was observed a few times. V is TRBV5-1 and J is TRBJ2-7; the D call may be TRBD1 or TRBD2 (6 bases each). Trimming took off 4 bases at V and 2 bases at J, with 16 bases between the two ends. The CDR3 consists of 15 residues. Germline CDR1 reads SGHRS; CDR2 reads YFSETQ. For the CDR3, the DNA is TGCGCCAGCAGCCCCGGGAGTGGACAGACCTACGAGCAGTACTTC. Its translation is CASSPGSGQTYEQYF. The entire variable domain, with the rest obtained from reference TRBV5-1 and TRBJ2-7, is as follows: KAGVTQTPRYLIKTRGQQVTLSCSPISGHRSVSWYQQTPGQGLQFLFEYFSETQRNKGNFPGRFSGRQFSNSRSEMNVSTLELGDSALYLCASSPGSGQTYEQYFGPGTRLTVT.

This clonotype was seen repeatedly, ten times or more. The chain uses TRBV10-1 and TRBJ1-5; D not resolved. The V and J ends lost 5 bases and 2 bases respectively, with 7 bases between them. The CDR3 is 13 residues long. Germline V lookup: CDR1 WNHNN, CDR2 SYGVQD (reference sequence). The CDR3 DNA is TGCGCCAGCAGTCGAGAGCGCAATCAGCCCCAGCATTTT. Residues: CASSRERNQPQHF.

This clonotype showed up many times. This chain joins TRBV4-2 and TRBJ2-3, with D perhaps TRBD1 or TRBD2 (7 bases each). The germline CDR1 and CDR2 sequences are LGHNA and YNFKEQ. Trimming left V 6 bases short and J 3 bases short, with 16 bases between. The CDR3 is made up of 15 amino acids. In DNA, the CDR3 is TGTGCCAGCAGTTCCCGCCAGGGGGGGACAGATACGCAGTATTTT. It translates to CASSSRQGGTDTQYF.

The chain carries TRBV28 and TRBJ2-7, with 9 bases matching TRBD2. V was clipped by 4 bases and J by 4 bases; unmatched bases: 11. The germline gives CDR1 MDHEN, CDR2 SYDVKM. The length of the CDR3 is 16 residues. CDR3: CASSSTSGGRYYEQYF. For the CDR3, the DNA is TGTGCCAGCAGTTCCACCAGCGGGGGGAGGTATTACGAGCAGTACTTC.

This clonotype was counted a few times. The V and J genes are TRBV11-3 and TRBJ2-2, with a tentative D call TRBD2 (5 bases). Trimming removed 5 bases at V and 0 bases at J, with 10 bases between. The V gene's germline CDR1 is SGHNT and CDR2 YENEEA. The CDR3 totals 15 residues. The CDR3 region has the DNA TGTGCCAGCAGCCGGGAATCCGCGAACACCGGGGAGCTGTTTTTT. As protein: CASSRESANTGELFF.

The CDR3 here is CATSRGQADTQYF. DNA of the CDR3: TGTGCCACCAGCAGAGGACAGGCAGATACGCAGTATTTT. V and J are TRBV15 and TRBJ2-3; weak D call: TRBD1 (6 bases). The CDR3 runs to 13 residues. The V end lost 1 base, the J end lost 4 bases, and 6 bases lay between the germline ends. The germline V gene has CDR1 LNHNV and CDR2 YYDKDF (reference sequence).

The chain links TRBV29-1 to TRBJ2-5, with 8 bases that match TRBD1. The germline CDR1 and CDR2 sequences are SQVTM and ANQGSEA. There are 12 residues in the CDR3. Trimming took 5 bases from V and 2 from J; bases not matched to a gene: 1. For the CDR3, the DNA is TGCAGCGTTTGGGACAGGCAAGAGACCCAGTACTTC. Translation gives CSVWDRQETQYF.

The sample holds a few counts of this clonotype. The chain carries TRBV4-3 and TRBJ2-1; D is perhaps TRBD1 or TRBD2 (5 bases each). This CDR3 is 13 amino acids long. Germline values: CDR1 LGHNA, CDR2 YSLEER. V gave up 2 bases and J gave up 12 bases, with 14 bases separating them. The CDR3 is CASSQRGTVVQFF. CDR3 nucleotide sequence: TGCGCCAGCAGCCAACGGGGCACAGTTGTGCAGTTCTTC.

The rearrangement uses TRBV7-2 and TRBJ2-1, with 11 bases identical to TRBD2. This CDR3 is built from 14 residues. Germline CDR1 and CDR2: SGHTA and FQGNSA. Trimming removed 6 bases from V and 10 bases from J; junction bases left unmatched: 8. The DNA of the CDR3 is TGTGCCAGCAGTTCCTTGGGACTAGCGGAGGAGCAGTTCTTC. It yields the protein CASSSLGLAEEQFF. Complete variable domain (other parts from reference TRBV7-2 and TRBJ2-1): GAGVSQSPSNKVTEKGKDVELRCDPISGHTALYWYRQSLGQGLEFLIYFQGNSAPDKSGLPSDRFSAERTGGSVSTLTIQRTQQEDSAVYLCASSSLGLAEEQFFGPGTRLTVL.

This clonotype was counted between two and nine times. The V and J genes are TRBV11-1 and TRBJ2-5; 9 bases line up with TRBD2. V dropped 1 base and J dropped 2; count of bases not matched to a gene: 20. This CDR3 is built from 21 residues. CDR1 SGHAT and CDR2 FQDESV come from the germline V gene (reference sequence). CDR3 residues: CASSLGHWTGLAGSIQETQYF. The CDR3 DNA is TGTGCCAGCAGCTTAGGTCATTGGACGGGACTAGCCGGATCGATACAAGAGACCCAGTACTTC.

The V call is TRBV29-1, the J call TRBJ2-1; the D gene could be TRBD1 or TRBD2 (5 bases each). The V gene lost 4 bases and the J gene lost 6 bases, with 10 bases spanning the gap. Germline V lookup: CDR1 SQVTM, CDR2 ANQGSEA. The CDR3 extends over 12 amino acids. CDR3 coding DNA: TGCAGCGTTGCGGACGGGACCAATGAGCAGTTCTTC. Its translation is CSVADGTNEQFF.

The gene calls are TRBV20-1 and TRBJ2-4; D not certain. Germline V lookup: CDR1 DFQATT, CDR2 SNEGSKA (reference sequence). The length of the CDR3 is 15 residues. Trimming cost V 1 base and J 2 bases, with 12 bases left between them. The CDR3 DNA is TGCAGTGCTAGAGTCCTAGAGTTTTCCAAAAACATTCAGTACTTC. It codes for CSARVLEFSKNIQYF.

This chain uses TRBV12-3 or TRBV12-4 with TRBJ1-1; D perhaps matches TRBD1 (6 bases). The V gene lost 3 bases and the J gene lost 1 base, with 12 bases spanning the gap. This CDR3 has 15 residues. The CDR3 DNA is TGTGCCAGCAGTTTTTCTGTACAGGGGAACACTGAAGCTTTCTTT. It specifies CASSFSVQGNTEAFF.

J is TRBJ2-3 and V is TRBV7-2; 8 nucleotides line up with TRBD2. CDR1 is SGHTA and CDR2 is FQGNSA in the germline V gene. CDR3 size: 18 residues. V lost 4 bases, J lost 1 base, and 13 bases stayed unmatched. The chain's CDR3 is CASSSLLGGTRGTDTQYF. The CDR3 coding sequence is TGTGCCAGCAGCTCCCTCTTAGGTGGGACTAGGGGCACAGATACGCAGTATTTT. Combining the CDR3 with reference TRBV7-2 and TRBJ2-3 gives the whole variable domain GAGVSQSPSNKVTEKGKDVELRCDPISGHTALYWYRQSLGQGLEFLIYFQGNSAPDKSGLPSDRFSAERTGGSVSTLTIQRTQQEDSAVYLCASSSLLGGTRGTDTQYFGPGTRLTVL.

This chain links TRBV18 with TRBJ2-1; TRBD1 is a possible D gene (6 bases). The germline gives CDR1 KGHSH, CDR2 LQKENI. This CDR3 has 13 amino acids. Trimming took 3 bases from V and 9 from J, leaving 12 bases between them. CDR3 sequence: CASSPTQGLEQFF. The CDR3 nucleotides read TGTGCCAGCTCACCGACGCAGGGGCTTGAGCAGTTCTTC.

This clonotype was counted only a few times. The V gene is TRBV27, the J gene TRBJ1-5; D may be TRBD1 (5 bases). CDR1 is MNHEY and CDR2 is SMNVEV in the germline V gene (reference sequence). The CDR3 totals 16 residues. Trimming removed 6 bases from V and 4 bases from J, with 19 bases in between. As DNA, the CDR3 is TGTGCCAGCAGCCCCCGGGGCACCTCAGCAAATCAGCCCCAGCATTTT. Amino acid sequence: CASSPRGTSANQPQHF.

This clonotype has a count of ten or more. V gene TRBV4-3 combines with J gene TRBJ2-1; 7 bases are shared with TRBD2. CDR3 length equals 16 residues. Germline CDR1 reads LGHNA; CDR2 reads YSLEER. Trimming cost V 0 bases and J 3 bases; bases outside gene matches: 5. This CDR3 is CASSQDFSGNYNEQFF. The CDR3 DNA sequence: TGCGCCAGCAGCCAAGATTTCAGCGGGAACTACAATGAGCAGTTCTTC.

This clonotype was seen a handful of times. J is TRBJ2-4 and V is TRBV5-1; D gene ambiguous. V lost 4 bases and J lost 0, with 11 bases in between. The CDR3 runs to 15 residues. Germline CDR1 SGHRS, CDR2 YFSETQ. In DNA, the CDR3 is TGCGCCAGCAGCAACCAGCCGGTAGCCAAAAACATTCAGTACTTC. Translating it yields CASSNQPVAKNIQYF.

The rearrangement uses TRBV14 and TRBJ1-4; D unclear. The ends were cut back, 2 bases at V and 8 bases at J, with 6 bases in the middle. There are 12 residues in the CDR3. CDR1 is SGHDN and CDR2 is FVKESK in the germline V gene. The CDR3 here is CASSQIREKLFF. The CDR3 bases are TGTGCCAGCAGCCAAATCCGGGAAAAACTGTTTTTT.

This CDR3 is CASSFYIGPGNEQFF. CDR3 coding DNA: TGTGCCAGCAGTTTTTACATAGGTCCGGGCAATGAGCAGTTCTTC. The chain combines TRBV6-5 with TRBJ2-1, with D unclear. The CDR3 extends over 15 amino acids. Trimming pared 4 bases from V and 6 bases from J, leaving 16 bases between. Germline V lookup: CDR1 MNHEY, CDR2 SVGAGI.

This clonotype was recorded a few times. The V call is TRBV5-5, the J call TRBJ1-2; D ambiguous. The CDR3 length is 14 residues. Germline V gives CDR1 SGHKS, CDR2 YYEKEE (reference sequence). The V gene lost 5 bases and the J gene lost 0 bases, with 11 bases spanning the gap. Here the CDR3 reads CASSSSRPNYGYTF. In DNA form, the CDR3 reads TGTGCCAGCAGTTCCAGCCGTCCTAACTATGGCTACACCTTC.

V is TRBV24-1 and J is TRBJ1-5; D gene unclear. The length of the CDR3 is 13 residues. Germline loops: CDR1 KGHDR, CDR2 SFDVKD. Between the trimmed V and J ends, which lost 5 bases and 7 bases, there was a span of 11 bases. The CDR3 coding sequence is TGTGCCACCAGTGGCCGGGGTGGACAGCCCCAGCATTTT. Protein: CATSGRGGQPQHF.

The chain is built from TRBV6-2 or TRBV6-3 and TRBJ1-1; D remains unclear. Between the trimmed V and J ends, which lost 5 bases and 14 bases, there was a span of 15 bases. The CDR3 length is 11 residues. In germline, CDR1 is MNHEY, CDR2 SVGEGT. CDR3 DNA sequence: TGTGCCAGCAGTGGTATGGGGATTGGATTCTTT. Translated, it gives CASSGMGIGFF.

The J gene is TRBJ2-1, the V gene TRBV4-3, with 7 nucleotides matching TRBD2. V was pared by 0 bases and J by 0 bases, with 5 bases of the junction left unmatched. CDR1 LGHNA and CDR2 YSLEER come from the germline V gene. The CDR3 runs 17 residues. This chain's CDR3 is CASSQEGRLASYNEQFF. The CDR3 bases are TGCGCCAGCAGCCAAGAGGGGAGACTAGCCTCCTACAATGAGCAGTTCTTC.

The chain has TRBV27 and TRBJ1-1; TRBD1 matches 10 bases. The CDR3 covers 15 residues. CDR1 MNHEY and CDR2 SMNVEV come from the germline V gene (reference sequence). V lost 4 bases to trimming and J lost 2 bases; unmatched junction nucleotides: 4. Written as DNA, the CDR3 is TGTGCCAGCAGTTCCCGGACAGGGGGAAACACTGAAGCTTTCTTT. This codes for CASSSRTGGNTEAFF.

This clonotype was observed once. One end of the junction fails to match germline, which may point to a read error. The chain links TRBV28 to TRBJ1-5; D is unresolved. The CDR3 has 13 amino acids. Looked up from germline, CDR1 is MDHEN and CDR2 is SYDVKM. The CDR3 protein is CASSPVEAIAQRF. The CDR3 DNA reads as TGTGCCAGCAGCCCCGTAGAGGCAATAGCCCAGCGTTTT. Based on the CDR3 plus reference TRBV28 and TRBJ1-5, the full variable domain is DVKVTQSSRYLVKRTGEKVFLECVQDMDHENMFWYRQDPGLGLRLIYFSYDVKMKEKGDIPEGYSVSREKKERFSLILESASTNQTSMYLCASSPVEAIAQRFGDGTRLSIL.

This clonotype was observed a few times. The chain joins TRBV7-2 to TRBJ2-7; the D is unclear. Germline V gives CDR1 SGHTA, CDR2 FQGNSA. The CDR3 is made up of 11 amino acids. V shed 7 bases and J shed 4 bases, with 8 bases lying between them. CDR3 nucleotides: TGTGCCAGCACGCACCGGTACGAGCAGTACTTC. Translation gives CASTHRYEQYF.